This section outlines one TCR beta chain sequence together with its context. The antigen it binds to is not known. No much larger clone is present one base from it, and per-base qualities are unavailable. These data belong to a study of glioma-infiltrating T cells after dendritic cell vaccination listed by TCRdb under 2016. For the wider study: Of the 15 or so glioblastoma patients in the cohort, all drawn from Phase I and II dendritic cell vaccination trials, 9 were newly diagnosed and 6 had recurrent disease. Between the early 2000s and the early 2010s, patients were given autologous tumor lysate-pulsed dendritic cell vaccination. The vaccine consisted of monocyte-derived dendritic cells cultured less than 9 days with IL-4 and GM-CSF, then pulsed overnight with autologous tumor lysate. Each patient got three intradermal injections of the dendritic cell vaccine, spaced at biweekly intervals, in the arm below the axilla. In glioblastoma patients vaccinated with dendritic cells, deep sequencing of TCR beta CDR3 regions served to measure the amount of tumor-infiltrating lymphocytes and to compare repertoires between tumor and blood. Survival after dendritic cell vaccination was correlated with TCR sequencing metrics, including TIL content and tumor-blood repertoire overlap.

The immunoSEQ assay amplified TCRB CDR3 regions from roughly 2 micrograms of genomic DNA, or from all available DNA when less than that amount was available. The multiplex PCR employed 60 forward primers targeting TCR V beta segments and 13 reverse primers targeting J beta segments. To estimate reads per starting template, synthetic control templates were spiked into each sample at limiting dilution. Sequencing produced 87 bp reads on the Illumina HiSeq System. Turning to the authors' computational methods: PCR and sequencing errors were removed by a nearest neighbor algorithm that merged closely related sequences. TCR overlap was measured as the percentage of unique tumor TCR beta sequences that were also present in the peripheral blood of the same patient. TCRdb holds this immuneACCESS table with in-frame rearrangements only. Some clones are missing; in checked studies, unresolved V genes explain under half, and the rest has no known cause. V, J and clone size are those of that table, while D and trimming were read from the DNA. Here the sample has about 76,000 clones; around 86% occur a single time. The ten largest clones represent 2% to 2.5% of the sample.

Here is what the overall study found, with its caveats: The TCR overlap response model with three groups was called speculative and said to need prospective validation. The cohort was small and heterogeneous, only a few patients had full blood and tumor sets, and even fewer had initial-recurrent tumor pairs. Higher estimated pretreatment TIL content predicted longer time to progression and overall survival after dendritic cell vaccination. No direct relationship between TCR clonality and survival was found, suggesting a diverse polyclonal response may matter.

Trimming leaves V shorter by 3 bases and J shorter by 7 bases, with the junction holding 11 bases beyond the gene matches. For CDR1 and CDR2, the germline V gene (reference sequence) lists LNHDA and SQIVND. The CDR3 measures 15 amino acids from cysteine to phenylalanine. The read is trimmed to its CDR3 DNA, 45 bases read in frame from base 1. The sample's time point label is to be understood as: after dendritic cell vaccination, including at tumor progression/relapse. Patients were selected on the basis of adequate residual fresh-frozen tumor tissue and more than two years of available survival data. An isocitrate dehydrogenase mutation was not carried by any of the glioblastoma patients, although molecular status was otherwise variable. PBMC collection took place before vaccination, two weeks after the third vaccination, and at tumor progression if progression occurred. The Qiagen DNeasy Blood extraction Kit was used to extract genomic DNA.

The clonotype originates from a human donor with glioblastoma. The chain was built from TRBV19 and TRBJ2-5; TRBD2 lines up with 7 middle nucleotides. The sequencing used blood, collected after dendritic cell vaccination. The CDR3 in this case is CASSIRREGARTQYF. The DNA is TGTGCCAGTAGTATCCGCAGGGAGGGTGCGAGGACCCAGTACTTC.